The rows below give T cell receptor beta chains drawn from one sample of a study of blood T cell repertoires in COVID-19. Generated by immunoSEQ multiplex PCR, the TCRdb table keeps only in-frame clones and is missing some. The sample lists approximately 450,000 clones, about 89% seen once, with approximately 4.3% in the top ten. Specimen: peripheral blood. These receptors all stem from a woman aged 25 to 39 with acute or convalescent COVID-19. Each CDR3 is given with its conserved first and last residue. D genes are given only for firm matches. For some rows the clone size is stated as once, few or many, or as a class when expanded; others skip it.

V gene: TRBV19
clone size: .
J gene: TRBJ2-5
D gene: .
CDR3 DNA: TGTGCCAGTAGTATAGGCGGCAGGGGTAAAGAGACCCAGTACTTC
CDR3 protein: CASSIGGRGKETQYF

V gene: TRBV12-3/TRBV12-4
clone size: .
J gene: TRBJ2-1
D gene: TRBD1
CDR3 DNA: TGTGCCAGCAGACCTGGACAGGTCTCGGAGTTCTTC
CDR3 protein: CASRPGQVSEFF

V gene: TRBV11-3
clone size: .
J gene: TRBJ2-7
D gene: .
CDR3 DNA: TGTGCCAGCAGCTTAGGTTACGGGGACATCTACGAGCAGTACTTC
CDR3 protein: CASSLGYGDIYEQYF

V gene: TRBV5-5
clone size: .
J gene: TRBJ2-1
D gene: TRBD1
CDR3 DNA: TGTGCCAGCAGCCTACAGGGGAGTGAGCAGTTCTTC
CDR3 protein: CASSLQGSEQFF

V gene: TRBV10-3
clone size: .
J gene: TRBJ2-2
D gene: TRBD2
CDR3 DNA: TGTGCCATCAGTGCTAGCGGGGGGCCTCCCGGGGAGCTGTTTTTT
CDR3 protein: CAISASGGPPGELFF

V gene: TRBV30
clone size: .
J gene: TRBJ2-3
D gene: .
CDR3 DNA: TGTGCCTACAAACTAGGGATCACAGATACGCAGTATTTT
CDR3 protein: CAYKLGITDTQYF

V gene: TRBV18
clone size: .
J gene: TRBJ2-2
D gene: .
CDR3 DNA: TGTGCCAGCCGACACCCCGGGGGACCGACGAACACCGGGGAGCTGTTTTTT
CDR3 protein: CASRHPGGPTNTGELFF

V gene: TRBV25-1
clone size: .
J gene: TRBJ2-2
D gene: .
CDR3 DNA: TGTGCCAGCAGTGATTTCAGGGAACTCACCGGGGAGCTGTTTTTT
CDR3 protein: CASSDFRELTGELFF

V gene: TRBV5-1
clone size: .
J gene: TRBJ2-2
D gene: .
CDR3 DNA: TGCGCCAGCAGCCCAACAGACGGCCCCCCCGGGGAGCTGTTTTTT
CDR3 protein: CASSPTDGPPGELFF

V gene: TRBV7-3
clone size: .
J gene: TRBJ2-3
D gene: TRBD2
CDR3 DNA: TGTGCCAGCAGCCCAGGACTAGCGGGGGACTACACAGATACGCAGTATTTT
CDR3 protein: CASSPGLAGDYTDTQYF

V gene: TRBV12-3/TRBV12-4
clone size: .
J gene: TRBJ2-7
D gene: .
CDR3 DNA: TGTGCCAGCAGTTCCGTCCGACTCTACGAGCAGTACTTC
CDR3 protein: CASSSVRLYEQYF

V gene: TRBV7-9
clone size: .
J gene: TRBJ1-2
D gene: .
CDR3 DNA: TGTGCCAGCAGCACGGACTCCTATGGCTACACCTTC
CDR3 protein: CASSTDSYGYTF

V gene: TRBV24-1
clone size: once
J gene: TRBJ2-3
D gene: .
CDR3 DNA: TGTGCCACCAGTGATTGGAGGGGTGGGAGCACAGATACGCAGTATTTT
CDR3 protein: CATSDWRGGSTDTQYF

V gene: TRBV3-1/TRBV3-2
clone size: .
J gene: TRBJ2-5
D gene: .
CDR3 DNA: TGTGCCAGCAGCCACCGGGGGGCCCAAGAGACCCAGTACTTC
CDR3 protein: CASSHRGAQETQYF

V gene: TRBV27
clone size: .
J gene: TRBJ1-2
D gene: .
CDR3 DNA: TGTGCCAGCAGGACAGCTATGGGCTACACCTTC
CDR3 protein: CASRTAMGYTF

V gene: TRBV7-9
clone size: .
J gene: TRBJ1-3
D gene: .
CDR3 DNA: TGTGCCAGCAGCTTAGGATACACCGACTCTGGAAACACCATATATTTT
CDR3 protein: CASSLGYTDSGNTIYF

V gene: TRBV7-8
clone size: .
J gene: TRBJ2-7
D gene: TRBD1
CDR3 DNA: TGTGCCAGCAGCGCGTACAGGGGGACCACCTACGAGCAGTACTTC
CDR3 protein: CASSAYRGTTYEQYF

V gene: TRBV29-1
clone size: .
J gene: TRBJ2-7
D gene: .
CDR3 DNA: TGCAGCGCCCGAGGGTTAGCAGTAGACGAGCAGTACTTC
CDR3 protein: CSARGLAVDEQYF

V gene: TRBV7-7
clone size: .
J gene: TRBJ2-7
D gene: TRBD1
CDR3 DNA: TGTGCCAGCAGCTTAGAAACCGGGACAGGGGATATCCCCCTCTCCTACGAGCAGTACTTC
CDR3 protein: CASSLETGTGDIPLSYEQYF

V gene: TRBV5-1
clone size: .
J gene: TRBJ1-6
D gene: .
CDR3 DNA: TGCGCCAGCAGCTTGGGAAATGCAGGGTCCCATTCACCCCTCCACTTT
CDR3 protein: CASSLGNAGSHSPLHF